These T cell receptor beta chains were read from a single sample in a study of blood T cell repertoires in COVID-19. The table came from immunoSEQ multiplex PCR; TCRdb's copy has only in-frame clones and leaves some out. Of some 350,000 clones listed, around 91% were seen once; the top ten hold approximately 6.2%. The sequenced sample was peripheral blood. These receptors were obtained from a man aged 18 to 35 with active or convalescent COVID-19. Each CDR3 is given with its conserved first and last residue. The D gene is left open where the match is weak. Only some rows state a clone size, as once, few, many or a class for expanded clones.

j_call d_call clone_size v_call cdr3_nt cdr3_aa
TRBJ2-6 TRBD1 . TRBV3-1/TRBV3-2 TGTGCCAGCAGCCGCAGACAGGGGGCGTCTGGGGCCAACGTCCTGACTTTC CASSRRQGASGANVLTF
TRBJ2-1 TRBD2 . TRBV19 TGTGCCAGTACCAGACTAGCGGGAGGGCTTGATGAGCAGTTCTTC CASTRLAGGLDEQFF
TRBJ2-5 TRBD2 . TRBV9 TGTGCCAGCAGCAAGACTAGCGGGGGAAAACAAGAGACCCAGTACTTC CASSKTSGGKQETQYF
TRBJ2-1 TRBD2 . TRBV29-1 TGCAGCGTTGCCCTAGCGGGGAAATACAATGAGCAGTTCTTC CSVALAGKYNEQFF
TRBJ1-6 . . TRBV28 TGTGCCAGCATTTTGCGGGGCGGTTCACCCCTCCACTTT CASILRGGSPLHF
TRBJ1-6 TRBD1 once TRBV19 TGTGCCAGTAGTAGGACAGGGGAGTATAATTCACCCCTCCACTTT CASSRTGEYNSPLHF
TRBJ2-5 TRBD1 . TRBV7-9 TGTGCCAGCGGGTTGACAGGGGGAAGAGAGACCCAGTACTTC CASGLTGGRETQYF
TRBJ1-5 . . TRBV30 TGTGCCTGGAGTGAGGGAGGCAATCAGCCCCAGCATTTT CAWSEGGNQPQHF
TRBJ2-7 . . TRBV12-3/TRBV12-4 TGTGCCAGCCAGGGTTTCTACGAGCAGTACTTC CASQGFYEQYF
TRBJ1-2 TRBD1 . TRBV6-5 TGTGCCAGCAGCGACAGGGCCACTAACTATGGCTACACCTTC CASSDRATNYGYTF
TRBJ2-3 TRBD2 once TRBV4-3 TGCGCCAGCAGCCAAGAACTGACTAGCGGGCGCACAGATACGCAGTATTTT CASSQELTSGRTDTQYF
TRBJ2-7 . . TRBV21-1 TGTGCCAGCGCACGACGGGGACAGGGAAGCTCCTACGAGCAGTACTTC CASARRGQGSSYEQYF
TRBJ1-5 . . TRBV28 TGTGCCAGCAGGAACCCAGGGGTCGGGCCCCATCAGCCCCAGCATTTT CASRNPGVGPHQPQHF
TRBJ2-7 . . TRBV7-2 TGTGCCAGCAGCTTAGTCGGCGAGCAGTACTTC CASSLVGEQYF
TRBJ2-3 . . TRBV7-2 TGTGCCAGCAGCTTAGGAACAGATGCAGATACGCAGTATTTT CASSLGTDADTQYF
TRBJ1-1 . . TRBV28 TGTGCCAGCAGTTCAGGGTGGCCTGAAGCTTTCTTT CASSSGWPEAFF
TRBJ1-2 . . TRBV6-6 TGTGCCAGCAGTTACCCACAGGGAAGCTACACCTTC CASSYPQGSYTF
TRBJ1-1 . once TRBV28 TGTGCCAGCAGTTTAAGGAGGGACGCTGAAGCTTTCTTT CASSLRRDAEAFF
TRBJ2-5 . many TRBV5-6 TGTGCCAGCCGCGCGGGACGGAGTTACGAGACCCAGTACTTC CASRAGRSYETQYF
TRBJ1-1 . . TRBV28 TGTGCCAGCAGTTTGGTAGGAGGGGTGGCGAACACTGAAGCTTTCTTT CASSLVGGVANTEAFF
TRBJ1-4 TRBD1 . TRBV7-9 TGTGCCAGCAGGCCAGGGGGGTATAATGAAAAACTGTTTTTT CASRPGGYNEKLFF
TRBJ2-3 TRBD2 . TRBV29-1 TGCAGCGTTGATGGGGATCCAACGGGAGGGGAATCAGATACGCAGTATTTT CSVDGDPTGGESDTQYF
TRBJ1-1 . . TRBV7-3 TGTGCCAGCAGCTTAGAATTACAGGGGAACACTGAAGCTTTCTTT CASSLELQGNTEAFF
TRBJ2-1 . once TRBV7-2 TGTGCCAGCAGTTTAGGGTCCGGGAGCTCCTACAATGAGCAGTTCTTC CASSLGSGSSYNEQFF
TRBJ2-5 TRBD2 . TRBV5-1 TGCGCCAGCAGTCAAGGAAGCGGGAGCTGGGAGACCCAGTACTTC CASSQGSGSWETQYF
TRBJ1-3 . . TRBV10-3 TGTGCCATCAGTGAATGGGGGGATCATAGAAACACCATATATTTT CAISEWGDHRNTIYF
TRBJ2-1 TRBD2 . TRBV24-1 TGTGCCACCAGTGATTGGGGGGGTAGCGGGAGCTACAATGAGCAGTTCTTC CATSDWGGSGSYNEQFF
TRBJ1-1 TRBD1 . TRBV27 TGTGCCAGCAGTCTAGGACAGGGTAGGTCAACTGAAGCTTTCTTT CASSLGQGRSTEAFF
TRBJ2-5 . . TRBV19 TGTGCCAGTAGTATGGGCCCCGAGACCCAGTACTTC CASSMGPETQYF
TRBJ2-4 . . TRBV6-2/TRBV6-3 TGTGCCAGCAGTTCCCGGGCCAAGGCGGGCAAAAACATTCAGTACTTC CASSSRAKAGKNIQYF
TRBJ1-2 . . TRBV12-3/TRBV12-4 TGTGCCAATCCTCCAGGGAGCTACACCTTC CANPPGSYTF
TRBJ1-3 . . TRBV5-1 TGCGCCAGCAGCTTGGGAAGGGAGAGAACTGGAAACACCATATATTTT CASSLGRERTGNTIYF
TRBJ1-4 . . TRBV10-3 TGTGCCATCAGTGGGACTGACCACCGGACCCCAAATGAAAAACTGTTTTTT CAISGTDHRTPNEKLFF
TRBJ2-2 . . TRBV19 TGTGCCAGTAGTATGTCTTTGACTAGGAGGTTGACGGCCACCGGGGAGCTGTTTTTT CASSMSLTRRLTATGELFF
TRBJ1-3 TRBD1 . TRBV7-3 TGTGCCAGCAGCTTAACGACAGGGAGGATTTTTGGAAACACCATATATTTT CASSLTTGRIFGNTIYF
TRBJ1-5 . once TRBV28 TGTGCCAGCAGTTTATCGGGGGAGGGGAGCAATCAGCCCCAGCATTTT CASSLSGEGSNQPQHF
TRBJ1-6 . . TRBV21-1 TGTGCCAGCAGCAAGGGACACAGGGGCAATTCACCCCTCCACTTT CASSKGHRGNSPLHF
TRBJ1-3 TRBD1 . TRBV10-2 TGCGCCAGCAGTCCGGACAGGGCCTCTGGAAACACCATATATTTT CASSPDRASGNTIYF
TRBJ2-1 TRBD2 . TRBV7-3 TGTGCCAGCACTACGGGGGGAAGGGCCCCCTACAATGAGCAGTTCTTC CASTTGGRAPYNEQFF
TRBJ2-3 TRBD2 . TRBV2 TGTGCCAGCAGTGAAGTTTCTAGCGGGAGGCGGGTGAGCACAGATACGCAGTATTTT CASSEVSSGRRVSTDTQYF
TRBJ1-2 . few TRBV19 TGTGCCAGTAGTATTTCAGGGAATTATGGCTACACCTTC CASSISGNYGYTF
TRBJ2-1 TRBD2 . TRBV4-1 TGCGCCAGCAGCCAAGAAGTCGGGGGGGGTGTAAATGAGCAGTTCTTC CASSQEVGGGVNEQFF
TRBJ2-7 . . TRBV5-1 TGCGCCAGCAAACTGGGGAGTACATCCTACGAGCAGTACTTC CASKLGSTSYEQYF
TRBJ1-5 TRBD1 . TRBV18 TGTGCCAGCTCACCGTCCAGGGGGCTTCAGCCCCAGCATTTT CASSPSRGLQPQHF
TRBJ2-1 TRBD1 . TRBV6-5 TGTGCCAGCAAGACAGGGGGACACAATGAGCAGTTCTTC CASKTGGHNEQFF
TRBJ2-2 TRBD2 . TRBV4-1 TGCGCCAGCAGCCAAGAGCGGGGGGAGAACACCGGGGAGCTGTTTTTT CASSQERGENTGELFF
TRBJ1-2 . . TRBV11-3 TGTGCCAGCAGCTTAGTATCTACTAACTATGGCTACACCTTC CASSLVSTNYGYTF
TRBJ2-1 TRBD2 . TRBV6-5 TGTGCCAGCAGGGGGACTAGGGAATACAATGAGCAGTTCTTC CASRGTREYNEQFF
TRBJ1-6 . . TRBV5-4 TGTGCCAGCAGCTTGTCAGGCAGCCTCTATAATTCACCCCTCCACTTT CASSLSGSLYNSPLHF
TRBJ1-6 TRBD1 . TRBV9 TGTGCCAGCAGCGTCACTTACAGGGGAGGCAATTCACCCCTCCACTTT CASSVTYRGGNSPLHF
TRBJ2-7 . . TRBV6-1 TGTGCCAGCAGTGAATCTGCAGGGGCTTCCTACGAGCAGTACTTC CASSESAGASYEQYF
TRBJ2-7 TRBD2 . TRBV7-9 TGTGCCAGCAGCCGAGTAGCGGGTGGGTCCTACGAGCAGTACTTC CASSRVAGGSYEQYF
TRBJ2-1 TRBD1 . TRBV27 TGTGCCAGCGGAGACAGGGGGGCGGTCAATGAGCAGTTCTTC CASGDRGAVNEQFF
TRBJ1-5 TRBD1 . TRBV24-1 TGTGCCACCAGTGACCGGGACAGGGAAGAAAATCAGCCCCAGCATTTT CATSDRDREENQPQHF
TRBJ1-4 . . TRBV19 TGTGCCAGTAGTTCTTGGGCCAGCACCTTACCAACTAATGAAAAACTGTTTTTT CASSSWASTLPTNEKLFF